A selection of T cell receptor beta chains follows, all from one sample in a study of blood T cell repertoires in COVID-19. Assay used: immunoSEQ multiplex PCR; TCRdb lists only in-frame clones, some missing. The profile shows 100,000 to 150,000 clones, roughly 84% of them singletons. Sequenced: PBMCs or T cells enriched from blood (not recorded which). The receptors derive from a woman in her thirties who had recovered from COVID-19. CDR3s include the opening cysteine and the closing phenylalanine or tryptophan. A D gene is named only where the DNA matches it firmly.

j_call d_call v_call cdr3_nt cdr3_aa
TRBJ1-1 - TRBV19 TGTGCCAGTAGTATAAGCGGACGGTCGAACACTGAAGCTTTCTTT CASSISGRSNTEAFF
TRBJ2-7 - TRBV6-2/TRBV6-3 TGTGCCAGCAGCAGCAGGGAAGGGCGAAATCTCTACGAGCAGTACTTC CASSSREGRNLYEQYF
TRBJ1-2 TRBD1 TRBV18 TGTGCCAGCTCACCACCCTCCCAGGGGGCTGGCTACACCTTC CASSPPSQGAGYTF
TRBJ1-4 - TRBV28 TGTGCCAGCAGTTTCGTCGGGGCAGGGGCAGGCAATGAAAAACTGTTTTTT CASSFVGAGAGNEKLFF
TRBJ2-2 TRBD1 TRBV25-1 TGTGCCAGCAGTGACGACAGGGGGCGGAGGACTTCCACCGGGGAGCTGTTTTTT CASSDDRGRRTSTGELFF
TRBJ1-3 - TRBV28 TGTGCCAGCAGTTTATTGGGGGCCTCTGGAAACACCATATATTTT CASSLLGASGNTIYF
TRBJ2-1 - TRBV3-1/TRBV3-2 TGTGCCAGCAGCCAAGATTCACTAGCCAGTAATGAGCAGTTCTTC CASSQDSLASNEQFF
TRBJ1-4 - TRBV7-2 TGTGCCAGCAGACCGGGACATCTTAGGGAAAAACTGTTTTTT CASRPGHLREKLFF
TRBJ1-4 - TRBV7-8 TGTGCCAGCAGCTTATGGGGAGGAGGTGAAAAACTGTTTTTT CASSLWGGGEKLFF
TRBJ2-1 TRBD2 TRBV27 TGTGCCAGCAGTCCCACTAGGGGAGGGGTGCGGGCCTACAATGAGCAGTTCTTC CASSPTRGGVRAYNEQFF
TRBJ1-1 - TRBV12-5 TGTGCTAGTGGTTTGGCGTATAACACTGAAGCTTTCTTT CASGLAYNTEAFF
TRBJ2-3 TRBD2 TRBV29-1 TGCAGCGTTGAAGCCCCCCGAGGGGTAGCGGGAGGGGATACGCAGTATTTT CSVEAPRGVAGGDTQYF
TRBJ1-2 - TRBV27 TGTGCCAGCACTTCGCACCCACGGGGCCAGGGAGGTGGCTACACCTTC CASTSHPRGQGGGYTF
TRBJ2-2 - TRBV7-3 TGTGCCAGCAGCTTACGTCATACTAGTCTCGGCGGGGAGCTGTTTTTT CASSLRHTSLGGELFF
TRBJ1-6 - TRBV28 TGTGCCAGCAGTGGAATGTTACGGAGTAATTCACCCCTCCACTTT CASSGMLRSNSPLHF
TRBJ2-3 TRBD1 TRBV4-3 TGCGCCAGCAGCCAAGGGACAGGGCAGGGGGTCGGGGCAGATACGCAGTATTTT CASSQGTGQGVGADTQYF
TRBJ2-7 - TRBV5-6 TGTGCCAGCAGCTTGGGACTCTACGAGCAGTACTTC CASSLGLYEQYF
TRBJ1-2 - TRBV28 TGTGCCAGCGGACAGACCTATGGCTACACCTTC CASGQTYGYTF
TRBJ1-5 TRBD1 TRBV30 TGTGCCTGGAGTGGAGACAGGGGGCTGGGTTGGAGCAATCAGCCCCAGCATTTT CAWSGDRGLGWSNQPQHF
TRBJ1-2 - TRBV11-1 TGTGCCAGCAGCTTAACGGGCTATGGCTACACCTTC CASSLTGYGYTF
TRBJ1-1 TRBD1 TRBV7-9 TGTGCCAGCAGCTTGTTTAGGGGACAGTTTTTGAACACTGAAGCTTTCTTT CASSLFRGQFLNTEAFF
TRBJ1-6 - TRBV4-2 TGTGCCAGCAGTAGGTCCAGGGCGGATAATTCACCCCTCCACTTT CASSRSRADNSPLHF
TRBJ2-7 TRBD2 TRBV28 TGTGCCAGCAGTTTACGGGGGAGGGCGTACGAGCAGTACTTC CASSLRGRAYEQYF
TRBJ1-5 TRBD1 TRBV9 TGTGCCAGCAGCGAGTGGGGACAGGCTAATCAGCCCCAGCATTTT CASSEWGQANQPQHF
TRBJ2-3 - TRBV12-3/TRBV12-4 TGTGCCAGCACCCAAGGGGCAGATACGCAGTATTTT CASTQGADTQYF
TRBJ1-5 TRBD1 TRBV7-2 TGTGCCAGCAGCCTCTGGAGGGGGCAGGGTCAGCCCCAGCATTTT CASSLWRGQGQPQHF